Following are 5 T cell receptor beta chains from one sample sequenced in a study of blood T cell repertoires in COVID-19. TCRdb's table, derived via immunoSEQ multiplex PCR, lists solely in-frame clones and lacks some. This sample has approximately 220,000 clones, with 85% to 90% found just once. Material for sequencing was PBMCs or T cells enriched from blood (not recorded which). Receptors were obtained from a woman under 30 in a cohort exposed to, infected with or recovered from COVID-19 (not recorded which).

To note about this clone: Other DNA sequences in this specimen translate into the identical CDR3. This rearrangement joins TRBV6-5 to TRBJ1-2; 10 bases map to TRBD1. CDR3 length: 14 residues. Germline CDR1 and CDR2: MNHEY and SVGAGI. The junction had 3 bases not matched to a gene; V was cut back by 6 bases and J by 2 bases. The CDR3 nucleotides are TGTGCCAGCAGACTGGGACAGGGGAACTATGGCTACACCTTC. Protein sequence: CASRLGQGNYGYTF.

This clone was observed a handful of times. The chain combines TRBV3-1 (or the pseudogene TRBV3-2) with TRBJ2-2; 7 bases match TRBD1. The CDR3 is made up of 16 amino acids. Per germline, CDR1 LGHDT and CDR2 YNNKEL (reference sequence). Trimming cost V 4 bases and J 0 bases; bases outside gene matches: 5. CDR3: CASSLGDSSNTGELFF. Here the CDR3 DNA reads TGTGCCAGCAGCCTCGGGGACAGTTCGAACACCGGGGAGCTGTTTTTT.

This chain uses TRBV29-1 with TRBJ1-2; D is unclear. The CDR3 loop spans 12 amino acids. Trimming took off 5 bases at V and 3 bases at J, with 10 bases between the two ends. Germline CDR1 is SQVTM and CDR2 is ANQGSEA. This chain's CDR3 is CSVREGYYGYTF. Written as DNA, the CDR3 is TGCAGCGTTAGAGAGGGCTACTATGGCTACACCTTC.

The rearrangement joins TRBV11-2 to TRBJ1-1; D might be TRBD1 (6 bases). Between the trimmed V and J ends, which lost 1 base and 5 bases, there was a span of 11 bases. The CDR3 runs to 14 residues. The germline CDR1 and CDR2 sequences are SGHAT and FQNNGV. CDR3 in DNA: TGTGCCAGCAGCTTAGCCACAGGGTGGACTGAAGCTTTCTTT. Amino acid sequence: CASSLATGWTEAFF.

This clone was recorded once. This chain connects TRBV3-1 (or the pseudogene TRBV3-2) to TRBJ2-7, with D hard to call. This CDR3 contains 15 residues. From germline, CDR1 is LGHDT and CDR2 YNNKEL (reference sequence). With 1 base removed from V and 0 bases from J, the gap between germline ends came to 10 bases. Here the CDR3 reads CASSQVAQASYEQYF. As DNA, the CDR3 is TGTGCCAGCAGCCAAGTCGCCCAGGCCTCCTACGAGCAGTACTTC.